A selection of T cell receptor beta chains follows, all from one sample in a study of cytomegalovirus exposure and HLA in healthy donors. Measured with immunoSEQ multiplex PCR; TCRdb has only the in-frame clones, and not every one. The sample carries around 130,000 clones, 65% to 85% recorded once. The sequenced sample consisted of PBMCs. The source is a woman younger than 30 in good health and CMV-seronegative. CDR3s include the opening cysteine and the closing phenylalanine or tryptophan. A D gene is named only where the DNA matches it firmly. Clone size, where shown, is once, few, many, or a class for clones that have expanded.

clone_size,v_call,d_call,j_call,cdr3_nt,cdr3_aa
-,TRBV27,TRBD1,TRBJ2-7,TGTGCCAGCAGTTCCGGGACAGGGTTGCGAGAGCAGTACTTC,CASSSGTGLREQYF
-,TRBV29-1,TRBD2,TRBJ2-5,TGCAGCGCCGGGACTACCGGCGGTGGGGCCCAGTACTTC,CSAGTTGGGAQYF
-,TRBV5-6,-,TRBJ1-1,TGTGCCAGCAGCTTAGGTGGGAGGTCCGCGAACACTGAAGCTTTCTTT,CASSLGGRSANTEAFF
once,TRBV30,-,TRBJ2-5,TGTGCCTGGAGTAGGGGCAGCCAAGAGACCCAGTACTTC,CAWSRGSQETQYF
-,TRBV19,-,TRBJ2-5,TGTGCCAGTAGTACGGAGGAAGAGACCCAGTACTTC,CASSTEEETQYF
-,TRBV10-3,TRBD2,TRBJ2-5,TGTGCCATCGGGGAGGGAGAGACCCAGTACTTC,CAIGEGETQYF
-,TRBV30,TRBD2,TRBJ2-7,TGTGCCTGGAGTGCCACTAGCGCTCAGGGGCAGTACTTC,CAWSATSAQGQYF
-,TRBV6-1,-,TRBJ2-5,TGTGCCTCCAGGGTAGGGGGAGGGTGGCAAGAGACCCAGTACTTC,CASRVGGGWQETQYF
-,TRBV5-6,TRBD2,TRBJ2-1,TGTGCCAGCAGCTTGGGGTTGTTAGCGGGGTACAATGAGCAGTTCTTC,CASSLGLLAGYNEQFF
-,TRBV6-1,TRBD2,TRBJ2-2,TGTGCCAGCAGTGGGGGACTAGCGGGAGGGGGGACTTGGGAGCTGTTTTTT,CASSGGLAGGGTWELFF
few,TRBV19,-,TRBJ1-1,TGTGCCAGTAGTCGTACTCCTCTTCAGGGGAACACTGAAGCTTTCTTT,CASSRTPLQGNTEAFF